Listed here are 7 T cell receptor beta chains from one sample, sequenced in a study of T cell repertoires in cytomegalovirus infection. The antigens of these receptors remain unknown. TCRdb re-called the reads with MiXCR, one entry per CDR3 protein. The sample records 750,000 to 950,000 distinct CDR3 sequences, almost 30% being singletons. Here the sequenced sample was cultured CD8+ T cells from PBMCs, taken from culture after CMV antigen stimulation. These receptors came from a human donor in good health (CMV status not recorded). Some clones in this sample may be carry-over from other donors' samples.

This clonotype has a handful of counts. The chain is built from TRBV9 and TRBJ1-1, with a weak D call TRBD1 (6 bases). The CDR3 extends over 15 amino acids. CDR1 and CDR2 from the germline V gene are SGDLS and YYNGEE. Trimming took off 0 bases at V and 5 bases at J, with 14 bases between the two ends. The chain's CDR3 is CASSVVPGARTEAFF. The CDR3, as DNA: TGTGCCAGCAGCGTAGTCCCAGGGGCGCGGACTGAAGCTTTCTTT.

This clonotype has just a few counts. The chain uses TRBV23-1 and TRBJ2-2; D is perhaps TRBD1 (6 bases). TRBV23-1 is assigned to the ORF class and has an uncertain function. The V gene lost 2 bases and the J gene lost 0 bases, with 13 bases spanning the gap. This CDR3 spans 17 amino acids. In nucleotides, the CDR3 is TGCGCCAGCAGTCAAGACAGGCGTCACGCGAACACCGGGGAGCTGTTTTTT. Residues: CASSQDRRHANTGELFF.

The chain uses TRBV19 and TRBJ2-5, with TRBD1 identical over 9 bases. The V and J ends lost 9 bases and 5 bases, in that order; junction bases with no gene match: 10. Germline CDR1 and CDR2: LNHDA and SQIVND (reference sequence). The CDR3 is 14 amino acids. CDR3 DNA: TGTGCCAGCAAGGGACAGGGTAGTTTCGAGACCCAGTACTTC. Protein sequence: CASKGQGSFETQYF.

The chain carries TRBV6-2 or TRBV6-3 and TRBJ1-6; D is perhaps TRBD1 (5 bases). The CDR3 is 14 residues long. CDR1 and CDR2 (germline): MNHEY, SVGEGT. Trimming cost V 6 bases and J 9 bases, with 15 bases left between them. The chain's CDR3 is CASRTGQGFSPLHF. In nucleotides, the CDR3 is TGTGCCAGCAGGACTGGACAAGGTTTTTCACCCCTCCACTTT.

J is TRBJ2-7 and V is TRBV13, with D unclear. The CDR3 totals 12 residues. V was trimmed by 2 bases and J by 3 bases, leaving 5 bases between them. Germline-derived CDR1 and CDR2 are PRHDT and FYEKMQ (reference sequence). For the CDR3, the DNA is TGTGCCAGCAGCTTATTTAGCTACGAGCAGTACTTC. This sequence encodes CASSLFSYEQYF.

This clonotype was detected many times. This chain connects TRBV6-2 or TRBV6-3 to TRBJ1-1; 7 bases are shared with TRBD1. CDR3 length: 15 amino acids. V dropped 6 bases and J dropped 0; count of bases not matched to a gene: 7. In germline, CDR1 is MNHEY, CDR2 SVGEGT. The CDR3, as DNA: TGTGCCAGCAGATTAGGACAGGACGTGAACACTGAAGCTTTCTTT. As protein: CASRLGQDVNTEAFF.

J is TRBJ2-1 and V is TRBV5-1, with D perhaps TRBD2 (6 bases). Germline CDR1 SGHRS, CDR2 YFSETQ. V was trimmed by 1 base and J by 16 bases, leaving 21 bases between them. The CDR3 spans 14 residues. This CDR3 is CASSLRVGGQWGFF. CDR3 in DNA: TGCGCCAGCAGCTTGAGGGTAGGAGGGCAGTGGGGATTCTTC. Filled out from reference TRBV5-1 and TRBJ2-1, the complete variable domain reads KAGVTQTPRYLIKTRGQQVTLSCSPISGHRSVSWYQQTPGQGLQFLFEYFSETQRNKGNFPGRFSGRQFSNSRSEMNVSTLELGDSALYLCASSLRVGGQWGFFGPGTRLTVL.